What follows are 5 T cell receptor beta chains derived from one specimen sequenced in a study of shared clonotypes between healthy human individuals. Generated by immunoSEQ multiplex PCR, the TCRdb table keeps only in-frame clones and is missing some. The sample lists under 600,000 clones; 95% to 98% were seen once. Positively selected for CCR7, the CD45RO-negative cells used as naive CD8 cells excluded terminally differentiated effector memory CD45RA+ cells. Sequencing was done on a sample of naive CD8+ T cells sorted from blood. The origin of the receptors is a man between 25 and 39 years old in good health.

The V gene is TRBV7-6, the J gene TRBJ2-7; 8 nucleotides agree with TRBD1. The CDR3 is 17 residues long. Trimming at V came to 4 bases and at J to 0 bases, leaving 11 bases not matched to a gene. Germline V gene lookup returns CDR1 SGHVS and CDR2 FNYEAQ. The CDR3 protein is CASSSDGQGTSSYEQYF. Written as DNA, the CDR3 is TGTGCCAGCAGCTCCGACGGACAGGGTACTAGCTCCTACGAGCAGTACTTC.

This clone was detected only a few times. The V and J genes are TRBV11-2 and TRBJ2-3; a possible D gene is TRBD2 (6 bases). CDR1 SGHAT and CDR2 FQNNGV come from the germline V gene. The ends were cut back, 4 bases at V and 14 bases at J, with 19 bases in the middle. This CDR3 has 13 residues. The DNA of the CDR3 is TGTGCCAGCAGCTACCTACTACTAGCAGTGCCGTATTTT. Translation: CASSYLLLAVPYF. Combining the CDR3 with reference TRBV11-2 and TRBJ2-3 gives the whole variable domain EAGVAQSPRYKIIEKRQSVAFWCNPISGHATLYWYQQILGQGPKLLIQFQNNGVVDDSQLPKDRFSAERLKGVDSTLKIQPAKLEDSAVYLCASSYLLLAVPYFGPGTRLTVL.

The V call is TRBV7-9, the J call TRBJ2-6, with D perhaps TRBD1 (6 bases). The CDR3 runs 18 residues. V lost 5 bases, J lost 0 bases, and 17 bases lay in between. Germline CDR1 and CDR2: SEHNR and FQNEAQ (reference sequence). The CDR3 DNA reads as TGTGCCAGCAGCCTTCCGGGACACCTGAGCTCTGGGGCCAACGTCCTGACTTTC. Translating gives CASSLPGHLSSGANVLTF.

The genes are TRBV7-9 and TRBJ2-5; D could derive from TRBD1 or TRBD2 (5 bases each). V was clipped by 3 bases and J by 1 base, with 12 bases between them. Germline values: CDR1 SEHNR, CDR2 FQNEAQ (reference sequence). The CDR3 has 15 amino acids. The CDR3 protein is CASSFGGQGQETQYF. Written as DNA, the CDR3 is TGTGCCAGCAGCTTCGGAGGCCAGGGCCAAGAGACCCAGTACTTC.

This rearrangement joins TRBV5-4 to TRBJ1-1; D gene uncertain. Per germline, CDR1 SGHNT and CDR2 YYREEE (reference sequence). This CDR3 is 17 amino acids long. Trimming shortened V by 2 bases and J by 2 bases, and 19 bases separated the two germline ends. The CDR3, as DNA: TGTGCCAGCAGCTTCACCCCCCGGAGGCACCTAAACACTGAAGCTTTCTTT. It codes for CASSFTPRRHLNTEAFF.